A selection of T cell receptor beta chains follows, all from one sample in a study of CD8+ T cells in alopecia areata. Clones were sequenced by immunoSEQ multiplex PCR, and TCRdb holds only the in-frame ones, with some missing. The profile shows 150,000 to 200,000 clones, over 55% of them singletons. The starting material was CD4+ T cells sorted from blood, obtained at week 24, from a patient treated with tofacitinib. The receptor source for this set is a human donor with alopecia areata. Both conserved end residues are trimmed from each CDR3.

V gene	CDR3 protein
TRBV13	ASSLRTYTGELF
TRBV9	ASSAELGIGGNEQF
TRBV10-3	AIKAGEGISNQPQH
TRBV6-1	ATVLGGEQY
TRBV6-5	ASSLTGAGGYT
TRBV19	ASSPDGKRYGYT
TRBV9	ASSVGLERSYEQY
TRBV6-6	ASRCSGTNPYEQY
TRBV25-1	ASSELGLAGWDTQY
TRBV30	AWSVRATTEAF
TRBV29-1	SVAFAPTEAF
TRBV4-3	ASSQVSGTGANVLT
TRBV5-1	ASSLDGLVNIQY
TRBV28	ASSFRLGAEAF
TRBV5-6	ASSLAGRARDQPQH
TRBV5-6	ASSFPRFRGEGTEAF
TRBV9	ASSALDRGEDTQY
TRBV25-1	ASSDPNSPLH
TRBV30	AWSTGTNYGYT
TRBV15	ATSRDRGVYEQY
TRBV29-1	SVEDPVRINGYT
TRBV29-1	SVEGRQTANYGYT
TRBV7-2	ASSLALGLAYEQY
TRBV25-1	ASSEFNTEAF
TRBV29-1	SGGVNTGELF
TRBV6-1	ASSESVGVAGGYNEQF
TRBV11-3	ASRQGSGGYT
TRBV29-1	SAGGDRATEAF
TRBV25-1	ASRQGTGLGYT